The rows below give T cell receptor beta chains drawn from one sample of a study of OX40 agonist ivuxolimab in advanced cancers. Clones were sequenced by immunoSEQ multiplex PCR, and TCRdb holds only the in-frame ones, with some missing. The sample carries 76,000 or so clones, roughly 91% recorded once. Sequencing was performed on CD4+ or CD8+ T cells sorted from blood, taken in a trial of the OX40 agonist ivuxolimab. These receptors all stem from an adult with an advanced solid tumor such as melanoma, head and neck, liver or kidney cancer. Both conserved end residues are part of each CDR3. Fields, in order: CDR3 DNA, CDR3 protein, clone size, J gene, V gene, D gene. The D gene is left open where the match is weak. Only part of the rows carry a size: once, few, many, or a class if the clone is expanded.

CDR3nt: TGTGCCAGCAGCACTCTAGCGGATCCCTCCCACGAGCAGTACTTC; CDR3aa: CASSTLADPSHEQYF; abundance: NA; j_gene: TRBJ2-7; v_gene: TRBV9; d_gene: TRBD2
CDR3nt: TGTGCCAGTAGTGTCGGACGGAACACCGGGGAGCTGTTTTTT; CDR3aa: CASSVGRNTGELFF; abundance: NA; j_gene: TRBJ2-2; v_gene: TRBV19; d_gene: NA
CDR3nt: TGTGCCAGCAGCTTGGGCGAACCGTCGCCGAGGACTGAAGCTTTCTTT; CDR3aa: CASSLGEPSPRTEAFF; abundance: NA; j_gene: TRBJ1-1; v_gene: TRBV5-5; d_gene: NA
CDR3nt: TGTGCCAGCAGCTCTCGGACAGGGGCTAGCAATCAGCCCCAGCATTTT; CDR3aa: CASSSRTGASNQPQHF; abundance: NA; j_gene: TRBJ1-5; v_gene: TRBV5-6; d_gene: TRBD1
CDR3nt: TGTGCCAGCAGCTTACTCAAGCAGGAGCTGTACTTC; CDR3aa: CASSLLKQELYF; abundance: NA; j_gene: TRBJ2-7; v_gene: TRBV7-9; d_gene: NA
CDR3nt: TGTGCCAGCAGCCTAAGTCTAGTGACTGGGGCCAACGTCCTGACTTTC; CDR3aa: CASSLSLVTGANVLTF; abundance: NA; j_gene: TRBJ2-6; v_gene: TRBV13; d_gene: NA
CDR3nt: TGTGCCAGCAGCCCCTTCGCGGTCTCAGAGACCCAGTACTTC; CDR3aa: CASSPFAVSETQYF; abundance: NA; j_gene: TRBJ2-5; v_gene: TRBV6-1; d_gene: NA
CDR3nt: TGCGCCAGCAGCGCAAGGCGGTGGGGTGAGCAGTTCTTC; CDR3aa: CASSARRWGEQFF; abundance: NA; j_gene: TRBJ2-1; v_gene: TRBV5-1; d_gene: NA
CDR3nt: TGTGCCAGCAATGATTTCAGGGGGGATTATCAGCCCCAGCATTTT; CDR3aa: CASNDFRGDYQPQHF; abundance: NA; j_gene: TRBJ1-5; v_gene: TRBV6-1; d_gene: TRBD1
CDR3nt: TGCGCCAGCAGCCAAGACCGGCTGTTTTTT; CDR3aa: CASSQDRLFF; abundance: NA; j_gene: TRBJ1-4; v_gene: TRBV4-1; d_gene: NA
CDR3nt: TGTGCCAGCAGCTTCGGGACAGGGATCGGGGAGCTGTTTTTT; CDR3aa: CASSFGTGIGELFF; abundance: NA; j_gene: TRBJ2-2; v_gene: TRBV7-8; d_gene: TRBD1
CDR3nt: TGTGCCAGCAGTTTCAGGGGGGGGGAGCTGTTTTTT; CDR3aa: CASSFRGGELFF; abundance: NA; j_gene: TRBJ2-2; v_gene: TRBV27; d_gene: TRBD1
CDR3nt: TGTGCCAGCAGTTACTCGACCGGCTACGAGCAGTACTTC; CDR3aa: CASSYSTGYEQYF; abundance: many; j_gene: TRBJ2-7; v_gene: TRBV6-6; d_gene: NA
CDR3nt: TGTGCCTGGAGTCCACTAGCGGGAGTCGATGAGCAGTTCTTC; CDR3aa: CAWSPLAGVDEQFF; abundance: NA; j_gene: TRBJ2-1; v_gene: TRBV30; d_gene: TRBD2
CDR3nt: TGTGCCAGCAGTGACCGGCCTCCTAGCGAGCAGTACTTC; CDR3aa: CASSDRPPSEQYF; abundance: NA; j_gene: TRBJ2-7; v_gene: TRBV2; d_gene: NA
CDR3nt: TGTGCCAGCAGCGTCTCCGGGACGCCCCTTTACAATGAGCAGTTCTTC; CDR3aa: CASSVSGTPLYNEQFF; abundance: NA; j_gene: TRBJ2-1; v_gene: TRBV9; d_gene: NA
CDR3nt: TGTGCCAGCAGTGATATGGGGGGGACAGGCCCCTCTGGGGCCAACGTCCTGACTTTC; CDR3aa: CASSDMGGTGPSGANVLTF; abundance: NA; j_gene: TRBJ2-6; v_gene: TRBV6-1; d_gene: NA
CDR3nt: TGTGCCAGCGCGCCTGGGGCTGGTACCGAGCAGTACTTC; CDR3aa: CASAPGAGTEQYF; abundance: NA; j_gene: TRBJ2-7; v_gene: TRBV9; d_gene: NA
CDR3nt: TGTGCCAGCAGTGAGGGGGGCCGCGCAGATACGCAGTATTTT; CDR3aa: CASSEGGRADTQYF; abundance: NA; j_gene: TRBJ2-3; v_gene: TRBV6-4; d_gene: NA
CDR3nt: TGTGCCAGCATCAATCAGGGGGCTCCCTCCGAGCAGTACTTC; CDR3aa: CASINQGAPSEQYF; abundance: NA; j_gene: TRBJ2-7; v_gene: TRBV6-5; d_gene: TRBD1
CDR3nt: TGTGCCAGCAGTGAAGCCCGGACTAGCGGGAGGTCAGATACGCAGTATTTT; CDR3aa: CASSEARTSGRSDTQYF; abundance: NA; j_gene: TRBJ2-3; v_gene: TRBV6-1; d_gene: TRBD2
CDR3nt: TGTGCCAGCAGTACCCAATCCCTAGGGACCCCCTACAATGAGCAGTTCTTC; CDR3aa: CASSTQSLGTPYNEQFF; abundance: NA; j_gene: TRBJ2-1; v_gene: TRBV27; d_gene: NA
CDR3nt: TGTGCCAGCTCATTGGGGACAGGACCTGAAGCTTTCTTT; CDR3aa: CASSLGTGPEAFF; abundance: many; j_gene: TRBJ1-1; v_gene: TRBV18; d_gene: TRBD1
CDR3nt: TGTGCCTGGAGTGGCTGGCCGGGACAGGGAACAGATACGCAGTATTTT; CDR3aa: CAWSGWPGQGTDTQYF; abundance: NA; j_gene: TRBJ2-3; v_gene: TRBV30; d_gene: TRBD1
CDR3nt: TGTGCCATCAGTGAGGCCGACACGGTCGGGGCTTTCTTT; CDR3aa: CAISEADTVGAFF; abundance: NA; j_gene: TRBJ1-1; v_gene: TRBV10-3; d_gene: NA
CDR3nt: TGTGCCAGCAGTCCCACCGGGACAGGGCCCTACAATGAGCAGTTCTTC; CDR3aa: CASSPTGTGPYNEQFF; abundance: NA; j_gene: TRBJ2-1; v_gene: TRBV28; d_gene: TRBD1
CDR3nt: TGTGCCAGTAGTATAAGTTTCTCCTACGAGCAGTACTTC; CDR3aa: CASSISFSYEQYF; abundance: NA; j_gene: TRBJ2-7; v_gene: TRBV19; d_gene: NA
CDR3nt: TGTGCCAGCTCCCGGACTTGGAACACCGGGGAGCTGTTTTTT; CDR3aa: CASSRTWNTGELFF; abundance: NA; j_gene: TRBJ2-2; v_gene: TRBV6-4; d_gene: NA
CDR3nt: TGTGCCAGCAGCTTAGTGGGACTAGCCTCCTACGAGCAGTACTTC; CDR3aa: CASSLVGLASYEQYF; abundance: NA; j_gene: TRBJ2-7; v_gene: TRBV7-2; d_gene: TRBD2
CDR3nt: TGTGCCAGCAGTTCCGCTGGACAGCAAGAGACCCAGTACTTC; CDR3aa: CASSSAGQQETQYF; abundance: NA; j_gene: TRBJ2-5; v_gene: TRBV6-5; d_gene: NA
CDR3nt: TGCGCCAGCAGCCAGTCCCCGGGACAGGGGTCCTACGAGCAGTACTTC; CDR3aa: CASSQSPGQGSYEQYF; abundance: NA; j_gene: TRBJ2-7; v_gene: TRBV4-1; d_gene: TRBD1